Described below is a single TCR beta chain sequence and its context. Only in-frame clones appear in the TCRdb table, and some are missing; sequencing was by immunoSEQ multiplex PCR. The data contain about 26,000 clones, around 74% of them singletons. Documented treatment: preoperative locoregional IRX-2 cytokine immunotherapy. Preoperative locoregional IRX-2 cytokine immunotherapy was tested in the phase Ib source study. Per the germline V gene, CDR1 is MNHGY and CDR2 is SAAAGT. This CDR3 is 13 amino acids long. V was trimmed by 6 bases and J by 9 bases, leaving 15 bases between them. These data come from a study of preoperative IRX-2 immunotherapy in early breast cancer.

Sequencing was performed on lymph node tissue, taken after IRX-2 immunotherapy. This chain links TRBV6-8 with TRBJ2-1, with D hard to call. The TCR sequence derives from a human donor with breast cancer. The CDR3 region is CASRGPSTSEQFF. In DNA, the CDR3 is TGTGCCAGCAGGGGTCCGAGCACGAGTGAGCAGTTCTTC.